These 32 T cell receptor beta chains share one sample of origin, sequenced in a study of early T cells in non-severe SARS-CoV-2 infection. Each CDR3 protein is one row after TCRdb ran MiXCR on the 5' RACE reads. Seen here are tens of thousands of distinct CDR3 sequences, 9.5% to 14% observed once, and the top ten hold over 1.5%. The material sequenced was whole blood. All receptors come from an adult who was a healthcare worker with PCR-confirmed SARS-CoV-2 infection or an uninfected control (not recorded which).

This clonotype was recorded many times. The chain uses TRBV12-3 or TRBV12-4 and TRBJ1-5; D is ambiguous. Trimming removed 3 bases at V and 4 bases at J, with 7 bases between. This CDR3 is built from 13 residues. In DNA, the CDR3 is TGTGCCAGCAGTTTCGTGGGGAATCAGCCCCAGCATTTT. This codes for CASSFVGNQPQHF.

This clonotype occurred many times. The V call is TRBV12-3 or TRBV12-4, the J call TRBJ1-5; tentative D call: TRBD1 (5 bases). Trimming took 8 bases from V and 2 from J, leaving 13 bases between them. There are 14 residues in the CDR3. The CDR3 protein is CASGRMGGNQPQHF. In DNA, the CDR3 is TGTGCCAGCGGTCGAATGGGGGGCAATCAGCCCCAGCATTTT.

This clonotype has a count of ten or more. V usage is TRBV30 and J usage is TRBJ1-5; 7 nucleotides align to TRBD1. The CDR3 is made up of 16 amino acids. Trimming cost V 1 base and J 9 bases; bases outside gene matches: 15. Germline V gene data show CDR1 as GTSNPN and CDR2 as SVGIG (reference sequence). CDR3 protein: CAWSGTTGKNPRPQHF. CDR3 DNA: TGTGCCTGGAGTGGCACGACAGGGAAAAACCCTCGGCCCCAGCATTTT.

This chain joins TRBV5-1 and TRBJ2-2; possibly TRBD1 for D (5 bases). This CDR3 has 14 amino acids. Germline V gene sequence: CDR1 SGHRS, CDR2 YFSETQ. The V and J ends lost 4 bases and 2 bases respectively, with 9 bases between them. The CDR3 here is CASSQDTNTGELFF. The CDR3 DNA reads TGCGCCAGCAGCCAGGACACCAACACCGGGGAGCTGTTTTTT.

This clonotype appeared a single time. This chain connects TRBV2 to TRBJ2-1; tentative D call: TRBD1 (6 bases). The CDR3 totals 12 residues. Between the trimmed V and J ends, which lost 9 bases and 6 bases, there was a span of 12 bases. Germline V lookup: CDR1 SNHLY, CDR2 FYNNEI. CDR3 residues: CASRQDSNEQFF. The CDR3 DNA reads TGTGCCAGTCGACAGGACAGCAATGAGCAGTTCTTC.

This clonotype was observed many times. The CDR3, as DNA: TGTGCCAGCAGCTCTAACAGCTGGGACAGCTCGAGCTACGAGCAGTACTTC. Translation: CASSSNSWDSSSYEQYF. This chain connects TRBV27 to TRBJ2-7; 7 positions match TRBD1. The germline V gene has CDR1 MNHEY and CDR2 SMNVEV (reference sequence). The trim removed 6 bases at V and 3 bases at J, leaving 17 bases unmatched. There are 17 residues in the CDR3.

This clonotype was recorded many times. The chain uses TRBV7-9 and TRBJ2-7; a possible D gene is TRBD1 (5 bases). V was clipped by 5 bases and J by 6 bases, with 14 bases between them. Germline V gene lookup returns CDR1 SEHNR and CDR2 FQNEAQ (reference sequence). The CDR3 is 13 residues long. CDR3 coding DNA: TGTGCCAGCAGCCCCGGTCAGGGTATCGAGCAGTACTTC. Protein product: CASSPGQGIEQYF.

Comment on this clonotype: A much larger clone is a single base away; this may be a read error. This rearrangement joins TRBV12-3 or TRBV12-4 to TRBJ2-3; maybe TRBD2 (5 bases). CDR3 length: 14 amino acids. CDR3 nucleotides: TGTGTCAGCAGTTTAGGGAGCGTCCTCGATACGCAGTATTTT. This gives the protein CVSSLGSVLDTQYF.

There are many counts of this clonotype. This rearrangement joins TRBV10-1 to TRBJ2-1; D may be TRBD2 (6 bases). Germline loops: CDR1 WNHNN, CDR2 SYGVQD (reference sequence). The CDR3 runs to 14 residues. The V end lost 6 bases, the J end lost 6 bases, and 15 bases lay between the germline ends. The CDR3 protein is CASSTEMGGNEQFF. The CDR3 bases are TGCGCCAGCAGCACCGAGATGGGGGGCAATGAGCAGTTCTTC.

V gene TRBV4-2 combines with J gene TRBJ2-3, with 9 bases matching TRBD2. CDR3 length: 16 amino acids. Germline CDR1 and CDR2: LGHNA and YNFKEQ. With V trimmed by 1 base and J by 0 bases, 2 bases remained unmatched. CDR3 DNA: TGTGCCAGCAGCCAAGCTAGCGGGGAAAGCACAGATACGCAGTATTTT. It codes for CASSQASGESTDTQYF.

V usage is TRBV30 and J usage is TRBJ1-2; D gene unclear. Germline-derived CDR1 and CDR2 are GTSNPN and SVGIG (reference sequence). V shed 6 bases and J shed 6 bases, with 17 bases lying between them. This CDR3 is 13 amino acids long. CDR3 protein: CACTRGEGNGYTF. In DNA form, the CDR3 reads TGTGCCTGTACGCGCGGGGAGGGTAATGGCTACACCTTC. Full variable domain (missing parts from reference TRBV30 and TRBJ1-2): SQTIHQWPATLVQPVGSPLSLECTVEGTSNPNLYWYRQAAGRGLQLLFYSVGIGQISSEVPQNLSASRPQDRQFILSSKKLLLSDSGFYLCACTRGEGNGYTFGSGTRLTVV.

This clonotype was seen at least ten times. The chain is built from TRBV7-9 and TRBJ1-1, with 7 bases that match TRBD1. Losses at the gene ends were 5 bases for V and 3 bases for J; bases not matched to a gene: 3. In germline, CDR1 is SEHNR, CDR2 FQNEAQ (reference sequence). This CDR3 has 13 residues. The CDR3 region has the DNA TGTGCCAGCAGCCGCACAGGGGACACTGAAGCTTTCTTT. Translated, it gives CASSRTGDTEAFF. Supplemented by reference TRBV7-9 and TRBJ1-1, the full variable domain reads DTGVSQNPRHKITKRGQNVTFRCDPISEHNRLYWYRQTLGQGPEFLTYFQNEAQLEKSRLLSDRFSAERPKGSFSTLEIQRTEQGDSAMYLCASSRTGDTEAFFGQGTRLTVV.

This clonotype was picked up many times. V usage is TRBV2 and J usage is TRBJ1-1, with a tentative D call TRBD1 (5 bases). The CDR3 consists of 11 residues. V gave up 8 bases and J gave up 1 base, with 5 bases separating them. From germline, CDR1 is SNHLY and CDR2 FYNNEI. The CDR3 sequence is CASGGNTEAFF. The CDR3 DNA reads TGTGCCAGCGGGGGGAACACTGAAGCTTTCTTT.

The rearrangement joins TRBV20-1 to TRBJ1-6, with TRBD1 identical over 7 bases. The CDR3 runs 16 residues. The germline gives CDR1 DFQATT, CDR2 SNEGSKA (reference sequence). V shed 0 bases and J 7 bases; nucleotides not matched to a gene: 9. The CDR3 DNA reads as TGCAGTGCTAGAGAGACCCCCGGGACAGCAAATTCACCCCTCCACTTT. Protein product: CSARETPGTANSPLHF.

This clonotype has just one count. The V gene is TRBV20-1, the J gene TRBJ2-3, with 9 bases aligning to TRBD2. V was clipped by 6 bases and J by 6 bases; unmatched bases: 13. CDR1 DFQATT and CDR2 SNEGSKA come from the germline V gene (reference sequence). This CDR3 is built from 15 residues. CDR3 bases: TGCAGTGCCACATACGGCGGGGGGGCGTTTGATACGCAGTATTTT. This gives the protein CSATYGGGAFDTQYF.

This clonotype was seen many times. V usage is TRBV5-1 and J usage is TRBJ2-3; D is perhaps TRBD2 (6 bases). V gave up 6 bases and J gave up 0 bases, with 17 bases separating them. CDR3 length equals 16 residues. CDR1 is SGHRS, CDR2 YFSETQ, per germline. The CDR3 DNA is TGCGCCAGCACCCTGGCGGGAACAATTAGCACAGATACGCAGTATTTT. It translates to CASTLAGTISTDTQYF.

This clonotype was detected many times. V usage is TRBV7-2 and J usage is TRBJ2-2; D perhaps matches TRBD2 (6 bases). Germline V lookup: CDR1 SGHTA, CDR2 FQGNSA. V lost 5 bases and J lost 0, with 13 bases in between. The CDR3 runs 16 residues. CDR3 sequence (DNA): TGTGCCAGCAGCCGAGGGGCGGGACCGAACACCGGGGAGCTGTTTTTT. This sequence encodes CASSRGAGPNTGELFF.

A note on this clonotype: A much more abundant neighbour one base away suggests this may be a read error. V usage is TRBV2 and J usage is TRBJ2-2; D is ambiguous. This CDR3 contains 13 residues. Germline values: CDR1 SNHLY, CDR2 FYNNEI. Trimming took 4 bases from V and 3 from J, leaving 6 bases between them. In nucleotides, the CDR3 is TGTGCCAGCAGTGGGTCACACACCGGGGAGCTGTTTTTT. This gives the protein CASSGSHTGELFF.

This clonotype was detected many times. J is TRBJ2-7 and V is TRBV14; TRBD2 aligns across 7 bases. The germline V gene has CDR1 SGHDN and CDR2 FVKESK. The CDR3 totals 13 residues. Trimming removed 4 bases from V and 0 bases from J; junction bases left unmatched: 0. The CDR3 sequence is CASSRDYSYEQYF. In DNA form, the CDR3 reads TGTGCCAGCAGCCGGGACTACTCCTACGAGCAGTACTTC.

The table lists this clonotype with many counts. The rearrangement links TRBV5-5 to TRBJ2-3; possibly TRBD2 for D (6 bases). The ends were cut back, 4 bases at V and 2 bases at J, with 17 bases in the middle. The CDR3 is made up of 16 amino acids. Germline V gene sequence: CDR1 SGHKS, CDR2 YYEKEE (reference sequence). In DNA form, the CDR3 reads TGTGCCAGCAGCCCGCCAGCAGGGAGGACCACAGATACGCAGTATTTT. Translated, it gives CASSPPAGRTTDTQYF.

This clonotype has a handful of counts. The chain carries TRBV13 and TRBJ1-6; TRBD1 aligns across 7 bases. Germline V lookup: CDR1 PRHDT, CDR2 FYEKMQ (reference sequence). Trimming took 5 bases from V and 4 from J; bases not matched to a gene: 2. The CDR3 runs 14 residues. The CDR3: CASSPGQYNSPLHF. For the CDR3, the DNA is TGTGCCAGCAGCCCGGGACAGTATAATTCACCCCTCCACTTT.

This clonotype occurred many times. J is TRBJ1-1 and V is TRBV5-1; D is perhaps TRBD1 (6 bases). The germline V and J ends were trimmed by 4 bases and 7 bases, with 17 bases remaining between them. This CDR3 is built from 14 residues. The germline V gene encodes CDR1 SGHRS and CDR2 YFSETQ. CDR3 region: CASSVDTGRLEAFF. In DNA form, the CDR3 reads TGCGCCAGCAGCGTAGATACAGGGCGCCTTGAAGCTTTCTTT.

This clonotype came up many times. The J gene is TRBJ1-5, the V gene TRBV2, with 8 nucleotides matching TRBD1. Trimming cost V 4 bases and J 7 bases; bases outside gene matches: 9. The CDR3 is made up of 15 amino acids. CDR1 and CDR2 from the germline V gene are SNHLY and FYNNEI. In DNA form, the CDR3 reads TGTGCCAGCAGTGGGGCAGGGGGCAGCGGACAGCCCCAGCATTTT. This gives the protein CASSGAGGSGQPQHF.

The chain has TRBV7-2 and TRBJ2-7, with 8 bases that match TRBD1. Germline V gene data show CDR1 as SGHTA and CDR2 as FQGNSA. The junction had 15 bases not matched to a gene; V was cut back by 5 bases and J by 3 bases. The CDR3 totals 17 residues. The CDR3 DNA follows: TGTGCCAGCAGCCCTATGGCGGGGTATACAGGGGGCTACGAGCAGTACTTC. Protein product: CASSPMAGYTGGYEQYF.

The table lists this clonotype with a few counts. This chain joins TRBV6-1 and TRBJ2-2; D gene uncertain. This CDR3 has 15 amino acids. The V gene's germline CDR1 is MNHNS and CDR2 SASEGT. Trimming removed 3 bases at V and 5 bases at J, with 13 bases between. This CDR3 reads CASSEGLTQTGELFF. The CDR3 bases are TGTGCCAGCAGTGAGGGCTTAACACAGACCGGGGAGCTGTTTTTT.

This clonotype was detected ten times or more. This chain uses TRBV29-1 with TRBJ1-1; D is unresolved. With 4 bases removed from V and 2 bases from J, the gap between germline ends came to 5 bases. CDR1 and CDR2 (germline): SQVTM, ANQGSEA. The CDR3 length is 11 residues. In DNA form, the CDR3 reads TGCAGCGTTGGCAGCAACACTGAAGCTTTCTTT. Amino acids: CSVGSNTEAFF.

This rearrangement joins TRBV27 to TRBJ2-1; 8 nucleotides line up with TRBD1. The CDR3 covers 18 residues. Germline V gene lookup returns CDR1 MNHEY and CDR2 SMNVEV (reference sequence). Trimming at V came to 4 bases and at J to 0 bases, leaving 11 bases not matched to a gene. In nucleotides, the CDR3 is TGTGCCAGCAGTTCCCGATTAGACAGGGGTGGCTCCTACAATGAGCAGTTCTTC. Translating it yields CASSSRLDRGGSYNEQFF.

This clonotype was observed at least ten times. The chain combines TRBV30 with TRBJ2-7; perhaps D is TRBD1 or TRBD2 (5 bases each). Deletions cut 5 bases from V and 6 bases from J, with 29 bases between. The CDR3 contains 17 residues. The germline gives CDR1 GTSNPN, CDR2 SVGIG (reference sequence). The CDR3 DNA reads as TGTGCCTGGGACCCCCCGGGGTCAGGGAATAGGATAGTCGAGCAGTACTTC. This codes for CAWDPPGSGNRIVEQYF.

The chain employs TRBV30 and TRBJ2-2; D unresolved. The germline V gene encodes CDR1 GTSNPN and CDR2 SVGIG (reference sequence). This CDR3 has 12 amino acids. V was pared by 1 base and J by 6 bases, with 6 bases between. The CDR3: CAWSGRPGELFF. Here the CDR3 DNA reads TGTGCCTGGAGTGGCAGGCCCGGGGAGCTGTTTTTT. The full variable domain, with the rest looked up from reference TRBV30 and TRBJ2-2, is SQTIHQWPATLVQPVGSPLSLECTVEGTSNPNLYWYRQAAGRGLQLLFYSVGIGQISSEVPQNLSASRPQDRQFILSSKKLLLSDSGFYLCAWSGRPGELFFGEGSRLTVL.

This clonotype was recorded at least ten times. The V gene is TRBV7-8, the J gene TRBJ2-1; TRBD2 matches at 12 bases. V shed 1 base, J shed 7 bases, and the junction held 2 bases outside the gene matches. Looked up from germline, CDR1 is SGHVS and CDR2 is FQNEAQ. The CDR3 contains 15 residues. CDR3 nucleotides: TGTGCCAGCAGCTTAGAACTAGCGGGGGGTAATGAGCAGTTCTTC. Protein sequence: CASSLELAGGNEQFF.

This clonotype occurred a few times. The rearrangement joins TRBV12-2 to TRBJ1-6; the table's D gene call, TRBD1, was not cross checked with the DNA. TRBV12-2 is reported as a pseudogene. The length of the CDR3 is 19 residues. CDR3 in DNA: TGTGCAAGTCGCTTAGAGACAGATACCATGAGCTCCTATAATTCACCCCTCCACTTT. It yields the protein CASRLETDTMSSYNSPLHF.

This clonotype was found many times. CDR3 protein: CASSQGDSSNQPQHF. The CDR3 DNA follows: TGTGCCAGCAGCCAAGGGGACAGCTCAAATCAGCCCCAGCATTTT. This rearrangement joins TRBV3-1 to TRBJ1-5; 7 bases are a match to TRBD1. Germline trimming cut 1 base from V and 4 bases from J; bases unmatched to any gene: 4. The CDR3 length is 15 residues. The V gene's germline CDR1 is LGHDT and CDR2 YNNKEL (reference sequence).